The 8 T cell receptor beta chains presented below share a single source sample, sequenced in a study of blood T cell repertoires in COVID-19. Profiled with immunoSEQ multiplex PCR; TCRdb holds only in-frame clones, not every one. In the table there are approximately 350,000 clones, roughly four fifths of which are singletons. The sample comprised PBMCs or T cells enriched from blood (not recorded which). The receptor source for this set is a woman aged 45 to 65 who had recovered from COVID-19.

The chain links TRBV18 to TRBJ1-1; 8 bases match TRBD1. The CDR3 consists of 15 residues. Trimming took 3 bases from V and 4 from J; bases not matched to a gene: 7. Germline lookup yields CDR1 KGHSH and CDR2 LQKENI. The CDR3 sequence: CASSPRDRGGTEAFF. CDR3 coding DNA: TGTGCCAGCTCACCGAGAGACAGGGGAGGCACTGAAGCTTTCTTT.

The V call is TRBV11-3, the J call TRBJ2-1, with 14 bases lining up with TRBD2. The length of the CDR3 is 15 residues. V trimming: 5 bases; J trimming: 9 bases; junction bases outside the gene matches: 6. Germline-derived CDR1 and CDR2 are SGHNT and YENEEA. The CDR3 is CASSQTSGGAGEQFF. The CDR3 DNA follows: TGTGCCAGCAGCCAGACTAGCGGGGGGGCCGGTGAGCAGTTCTTC. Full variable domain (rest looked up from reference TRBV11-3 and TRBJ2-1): EAGVVQSPRYKIIEKKQPVAFWCNPISGHNTLYWYLQNLGQGPELLIRYENEEAVDDSQLPKDRFSAERLKGVDSTLKIQPAELGDSAVYLCASSQTSGGAGEQFFGPGTRLTVL.

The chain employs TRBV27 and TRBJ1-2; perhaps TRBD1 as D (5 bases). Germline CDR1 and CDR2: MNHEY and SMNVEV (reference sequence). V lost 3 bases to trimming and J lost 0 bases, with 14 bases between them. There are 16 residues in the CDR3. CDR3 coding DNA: TGTGCCAGCAGTTTGATTGGTCAGGGTTCTAACTATGGCTACACCTTC. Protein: CASSLIGQGSNYGYTF.

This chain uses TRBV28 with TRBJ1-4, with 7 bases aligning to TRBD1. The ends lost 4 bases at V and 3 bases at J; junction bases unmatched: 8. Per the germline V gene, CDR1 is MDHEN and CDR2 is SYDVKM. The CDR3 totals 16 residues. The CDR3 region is CASSSPGQVSNEKLFF. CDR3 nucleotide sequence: TGTGCCAGCAGTTCCCCTGGACAGGTGTCTAATGAAAAACTGTTTTTT.

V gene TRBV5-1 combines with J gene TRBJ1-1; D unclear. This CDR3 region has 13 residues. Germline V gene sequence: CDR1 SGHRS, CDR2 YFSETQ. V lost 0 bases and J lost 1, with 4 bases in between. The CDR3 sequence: CASSLVANTEAFF. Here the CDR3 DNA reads TGCGCCAGCAGCTTGGTGGCGAACACTGAAGCTTTCTTT.

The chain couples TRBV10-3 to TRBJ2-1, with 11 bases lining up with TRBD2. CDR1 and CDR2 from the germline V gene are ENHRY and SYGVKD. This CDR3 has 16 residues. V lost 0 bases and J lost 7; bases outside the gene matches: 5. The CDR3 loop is CAISESTRTSGNEQFF. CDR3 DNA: TGTGCCATCAGTGAGTCGACTCGGACTAGCGGGAATGAGCAGTTCTTC.

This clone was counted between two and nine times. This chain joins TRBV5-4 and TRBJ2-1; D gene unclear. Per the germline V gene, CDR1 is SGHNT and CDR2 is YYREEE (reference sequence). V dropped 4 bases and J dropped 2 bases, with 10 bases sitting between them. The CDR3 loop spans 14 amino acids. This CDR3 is CASSQVPTYNEQFF. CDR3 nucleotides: TGTGCCAGCAGCCAGGTGCCGACCTACAATGAGCAGTTCTTC.

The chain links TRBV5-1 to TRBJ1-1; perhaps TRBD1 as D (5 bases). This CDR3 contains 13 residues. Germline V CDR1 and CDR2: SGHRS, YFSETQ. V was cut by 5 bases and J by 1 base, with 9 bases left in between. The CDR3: CASRGAENTEAFF. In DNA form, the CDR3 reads TGCGCCAGCAGAGGGGCGGAGAACACTGAAGCTTTCTTT. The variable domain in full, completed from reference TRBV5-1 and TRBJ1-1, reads KAGVTQTPRYLIKTRGQQVTLSCSPISGHRSVSWYQQTPGQGLQFLFEYFSETQRNKGNFPGRFSGRQFSNSRSEMNVSTLELGDSALYLCASRGAENTEAFFGQGTRLTVV.